This T cell receptor (beta chain) comes out of a study of CD8 T cells in Susac syndrome. General study points: The study's TCR sequencing and HLA analysis drew on a certain number of individuals. That number was acknowledged as relatively small.

With regard to this clonotype: Its antigen is undetermined.

Random hexamers served to reverse transcribe roughly 0.5 to 1 ug RNA. The immunoSEQ assay covered 54 Vbeta and 13 Jbeta segments for CDR3. From the immunoSEQ multiplex PCR reads, TCRdb called clonotypes with MiXCR, one entry per CDR3 protein. The table records some 450,000 distinct CDR3 sequences, around 85% of them present only once. Per germline, CDR1 SGHRS and CDR2 YFSETQ. The CDR3 extends over 14 amino acids. V lost 7 bases, J lost 2 bases, and 8 bases stayed unmatched. Sequencing of TCR beta drew on CD8+ and CD4+ T cells from blood. Negative magnetic isolation gave CD8+ and CD4+ cells; FACS enriched CD8+ TEMRA.

J is TRBJ2-7 and V is TRBV5-1; 8 nucleotides match TRBD1. This receptor was obtained from a human donor with multiple sclerosis. Sequencing used CD8+ T cells from PBMCs. CDR3 residues: CASGTGTGAYEQYF. CDR3 nucleotides: TGCGCCAGCGGAACCGGGACAGGCGCCTACGAGCAGTACTTC.